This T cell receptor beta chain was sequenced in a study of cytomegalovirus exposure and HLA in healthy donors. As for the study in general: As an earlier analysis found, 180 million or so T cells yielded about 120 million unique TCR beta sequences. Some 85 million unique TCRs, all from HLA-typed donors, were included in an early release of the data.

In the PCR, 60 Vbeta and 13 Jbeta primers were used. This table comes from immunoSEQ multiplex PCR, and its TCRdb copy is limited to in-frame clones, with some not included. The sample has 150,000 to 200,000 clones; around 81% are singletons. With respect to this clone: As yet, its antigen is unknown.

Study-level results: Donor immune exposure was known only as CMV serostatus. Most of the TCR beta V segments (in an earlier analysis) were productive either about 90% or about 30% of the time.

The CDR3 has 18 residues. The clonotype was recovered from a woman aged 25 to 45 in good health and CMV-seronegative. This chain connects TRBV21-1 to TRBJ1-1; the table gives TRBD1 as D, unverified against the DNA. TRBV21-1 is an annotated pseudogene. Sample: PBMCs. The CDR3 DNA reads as TGTGCCAGCAGCAAAAGGGGGGACAGGCAACGAGAGAACACTGAAGCTTTCTTT. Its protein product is CASSKRGDRQRENTEAFF.